This TCR beta chain originates from a study of spatial heterogeneity in lung cancer (dated by TCRdb to about 2019). At the level of the whole study: The donors were about 65 patients from the lung TRACERx cohort who had early-stage, untreated non-small cell lung cancer. In the raw uncorrected reads, each unique combination of TCR and UMI appeared more than ten times on average. Both alpha and beta chains were TCR-sequenced in samples taken at surgery, namely 220 tumor regions, approximately 66 matched nontumor lung samples and approximately 58 PBMC samples. Beta-chain transcripts were consistently detected in greater numbers than alpha-chain transcripts, which likely reflected higher beta-chain transcript abundance. Follow-up PBMC samples were sequenced whenever available, and the median time to follow-up was roughly 22 months after resection. The study linked features of the TCR repertoire to counts of nonsynonymous mutations, which were determined by whole-exome sequencing of tumor tissue. The study quantitatively compared TCR alpha and beta repertoires across multiple tumor regions, matched nontumor lung and blood in non-small cell lung cancer.

CDR1 LNHDA and CDR2 SQIVND are derived from the germline V gene (reference sequence). V is cut back by 3 bases and J by 1 base, with 2 bases in the junction unmatched. Spanning cysteine to phenylalanine, the CDR3 consists of 14 amino acids. The retained sequence is limited to the CDR3, 42 bases, with the frame set at the first base. The time point label, read with the paper, signifies: blood at routine non-recurrence follow-up after resection. For TCR sequencing, whole RNA was extracted from tumor and nontumor lung tissue, or from cryopreserved PBMC samples, and no cell sorting was done. A patient was chosen for TCR sequencing only when enough RNA was available from at least two tumor regions. This clonotype was detected many times. No antigen is known for it. No much larger clone exists at a distance of one base, and base qualities are not known. The library was produced with 5' RACE. Sequencing took place on a NextSeq 500. In the TCR library protocol, a unique molecular identifier was attached to each TCR cDNA molecule so that PCR and sequencing errors could be corrected. Per the original workflow: Decombinator tools were used for TCR identification, UMI-based error correction and CDR3 extraction. Expanded TCRs were defined as those above a frequency of 2 per 1,000, corresponding to the top 1% of the tumor frequency distribution. Renyi diversity was computed with the R vegan package after each repertoire had been subsampled 100 times to 5,000 TCRs. CDR3 similarity networks were constructed using string-kernel similarity of amino acid triplets, with links drawn between CDR3s whose pairwise similarity was above 0.82. The raw public data were reprocessed by TCRdb itself: fastp quality trimming at Q25, MiXCR clonotype calling, in-frame beta chains only. A single entry per CDR3 protein holds the most common genes and DNA from its merged rows. These V and J calls are TCRdb output, not the study's own analysis. This sample gives some 43,000 distinct CDR3 sequences in total; approximately 10% of them show up just once. 15% to 20% of the sample belongs to the ten largest clones.

Overall results and qualifications from the work: Confirming at a functional level the hypothesis that regional TCRs recognize regional mutations was considered to require additional single-cell paired TCR alpha and beta sequencing. Ubiquitous expanded tumor TCRs were found in blood more often at tumor resection than at routine follow-up. Only 13 to 15 patients were included in comparisons of baseline and follow-up blood repertoires.

This receptor was taken from a female donor with early-stage non-small cell lung cancer. The V and J segments used are TRBV19 and TRBJ1-1; 7 nucleotides in the junction match TRBD1. The specimen was PBMCs, collected at follow-up. The bases are TGTGCCAGTAGTATCACAGGGGAGAACACTGAAGCTTTCTTT. Translated, it reads CASSITGENTEAFF.